This TCR beta chain appears in the sequencing data of a study of shared clonotypes between healthy human individuals. Study as a whole: Donor ages ranged 18 to 49 years: two women, a few men. Overall study findings and caveats: Memory subsets generally showed smaller estimated richness than naive subsets did. Across a handful of donors, naive CD4 shared around 5.1%, naive CD8 more than 3%, memory CD4 2.3%, memory CD8 over 0.3%. Lower generation probabilities were found for non-shared clonotypes than for those shared by all four donors.

TCRdb keeps only in-frame clones here, not all; method: immunoSEQ multiplex PCR. The sample lists about 1.1 million clones; approximately 78% were seen once. As concerns this clone: Its antigen is unknown.

Germline lookup yields CDR1 SGHAT and CDR2 FQNNGV. The CDR3 spans 13 residues. Trimming shortened V by 2 bases and J by 1 base, and 5 bases separated the two germline ends. The sample was memory CD4+ T cells from PBMCs. Noted subset: CD45RA-negative fraction. This chain links TRBV11-2 with TRBJ1-2, with D hard to call. This clonotype was obtained from a man between 18 and 35 years old in good health. Some clones in this sample may be carry-over from other donors' samples. CDR3 DNA sequence: TGTGCCAGCAGCTTAAAAGTTAACTATGGCTACACCTTC. Amino acids: CASSLKVNYGYTF.